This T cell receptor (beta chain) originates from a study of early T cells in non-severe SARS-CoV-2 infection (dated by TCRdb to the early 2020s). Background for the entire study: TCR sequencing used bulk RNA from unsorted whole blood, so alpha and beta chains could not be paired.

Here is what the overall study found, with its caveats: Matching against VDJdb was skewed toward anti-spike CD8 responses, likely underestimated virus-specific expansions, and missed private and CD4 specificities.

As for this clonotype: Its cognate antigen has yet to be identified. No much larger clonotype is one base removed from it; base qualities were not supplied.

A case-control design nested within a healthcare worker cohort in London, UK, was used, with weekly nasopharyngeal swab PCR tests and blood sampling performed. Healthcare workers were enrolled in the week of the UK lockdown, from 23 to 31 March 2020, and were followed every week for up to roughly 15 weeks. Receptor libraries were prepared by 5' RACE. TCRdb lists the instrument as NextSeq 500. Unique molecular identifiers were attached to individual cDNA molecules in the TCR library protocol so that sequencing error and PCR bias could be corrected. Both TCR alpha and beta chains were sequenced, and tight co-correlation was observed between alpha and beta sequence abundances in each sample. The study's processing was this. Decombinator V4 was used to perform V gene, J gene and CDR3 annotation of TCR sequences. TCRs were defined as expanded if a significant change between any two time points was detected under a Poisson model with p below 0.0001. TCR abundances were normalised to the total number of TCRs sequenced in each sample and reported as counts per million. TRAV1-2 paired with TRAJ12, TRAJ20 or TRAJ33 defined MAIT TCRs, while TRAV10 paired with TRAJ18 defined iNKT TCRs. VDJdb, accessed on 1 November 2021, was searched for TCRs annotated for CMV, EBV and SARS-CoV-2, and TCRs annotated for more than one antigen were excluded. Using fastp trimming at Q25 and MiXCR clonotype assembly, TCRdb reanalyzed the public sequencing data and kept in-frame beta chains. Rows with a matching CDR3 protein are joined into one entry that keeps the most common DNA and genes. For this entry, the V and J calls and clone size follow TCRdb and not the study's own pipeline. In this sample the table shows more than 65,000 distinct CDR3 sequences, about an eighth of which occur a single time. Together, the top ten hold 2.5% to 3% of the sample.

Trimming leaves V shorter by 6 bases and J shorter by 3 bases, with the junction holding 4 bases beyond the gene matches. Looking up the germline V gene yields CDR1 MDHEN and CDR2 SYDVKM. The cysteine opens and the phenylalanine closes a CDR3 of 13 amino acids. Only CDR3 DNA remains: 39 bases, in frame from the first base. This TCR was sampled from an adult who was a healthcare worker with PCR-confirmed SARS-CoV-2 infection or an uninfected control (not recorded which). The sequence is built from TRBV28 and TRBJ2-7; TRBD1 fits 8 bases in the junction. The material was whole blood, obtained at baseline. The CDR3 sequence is CASRSGQGYEQYF. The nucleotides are TGTGCCAGCAGGTCCGGACAGGGCTACGAGCAGTACTTC.